A single T cell receptor beta chain is shown here with its context. In this sample, this clonotype turned up a few times. No cognate antigen has been identified for it. No base qualities exist here, and no much larger clone lies one base off it. The method behind the library was 5' RACE. The sequencer listed for this sample is Illumina HiSeq 2500. A second roughly 7 to 11 cycle PCR used a sample-barcoded 5' primer and a J-beta primer mix. Each TCR beta cDNA molecule received a unique molecular identifier from a template-switch 5' adaptor carrying 12 random nucleotides. Each sample yielded at least 3 million CDR3-containing paired-end reads. All of the RNA was converted into first-strand cDNA using the Mint cDNA synthesis kit, with a TRBC-specific oligonucleotide serving as the primer. After uracil-DNA glycosylase treatment, a first 18-cycle PCR used universal primers M1SS and BC2_uni_R on all cDNA. The study's processing was this. For normalization, 1 million high-quality reads were randomly selected from each sample, with every read carrying a distinct molecular identifier. Reads with shared molecular identifiers were discarded instead of being binned into consensus sequences. MiTCR, run with a Q25 quality threshold and the strictest error-elimination algorithm, handled CDR3 identification, clonotype clustering and error correction. A nonparametric unseen species model using Euler transformation provided a lower-bound estimate of total TCR beta diversity. TCRdb ran its own pipeline on the public reads, namely fastp trimming at Q25 and MiXCR clone calling, and kept in-frame beta chains. Each CDR3 protein appears once, grouped with its most common genes and DNA. TCRdb, not the original authors, processed these V and J calls. For this sample the table gives approximately 900,000 distinct CDR3 sequences, of which 48% were detected only once. Of the sample, 13% falls within the top ten clones.

The CDR3 spans 15 residues, from the cysteine through the phenylalanine. Only the CDR3 portion is preserved as DNA: 45 bases, with reading frame beginning at the first base. V is pruned by 6 bases and J by 3 bases, leaving 8 bases of the junction without a gene match. Donors were approximately 42 systemically healthy Caucasian individuals from Russia aged about 6 to 100 years. Each donor gave ten milliliters of peripheral blood, collected into EDTA-treated Vacutainer tubes. Ficoll-Paque density-gradient centrifugation was used to isolate PBMCs, with at least 6.5 million per sample. Total RNA, at least 6 micrograms per sample, was extracted from PBMCs with Trizol reagent. For every donor, an aliquot of PBMCs went through flow cytometry to measure the percentages of naive CD45RAhigh/CD27high T cells. This sample is part of a study of blood T cells in healthy people across ages (dated by TCRdb to about 2015). General notes on the study: In model experiments, template switching captured roughly one uniquely barcoded TCR beta cDNA molecule for every two T cells. To avoid experimental bias, donors of different ages were spread randomly across the sequencing lanes. Donors were grouped into four age groups: young (average roughly 17 years), middle-aged (39), aged (62) and long-lived (about 90). Using the same blood draw, the study looked at two additional independent replicas of 1 million unique cDNA reads for two donors, one aged 18 to 29 and the other aged 80 or older. Using deep sequencing normalized with unique cDNA molecular identifiers, the study measured how TCR beta repertoire diversity changes with age.

Points the paper makes about the study in general: As age increased, observed TCR beta diversity per million T cells dropped in a roughly linear way, and a significant reduction was already evident by age 40. A strong correlation was found between observed TCR beta diversity and the percentage of naive T cells measured by flow cytometry. Estimates of total diversity based on one million sequenced T cells were considered lower bounds and underestimates. The CMV infection status of donors was not known, potentially confounding age-related changes in expanded clonotypes. Conclusive comparison of naive and antigen-experienced compartments was prevented by the profiling of bulk unsorted PBMCs. The long-lived group showed more naive CD4+ T cells, fewer expanded clones and increased TCR diversity than the aged group, suggesting age selection.

The receptor was isolated from a man aged 25 to 40 in good health. This sequence uses TRBV12-3 or TRBV12-4 and TRBJ2-3; TRBD1 fits 8 bases in the junction. The sample taken for sequencing was blood. Here is the DNA: TGTGCCAGCAGACTAGACAGGGGAGGTACAGATACGCAGTATTTT. This sequence encodes CASRLDRGGTDTQYF.